This TCR beta chain was recovered during a study of T cell repertoires in cytomegalovirus infection. Study-wide background: CMV epitopes in the study were HLA-C-restricted (recently identified) and HLA-B-restricted (well studied). The public TCR beta signatures pointed to both CMV infection and matching HLA type.

TCRdb fed the reads into MiXCR, producing one record per CDR3 protein. The top ten clones hold around two fifths of a sample with under 150,000 distinct CDR3 sequences, 30% to 35% of them seen once. General study points: Based on cumulative public TCR beta family frequency, carriers of CMV plus the relevant HLA were identified.

This CDR3 has 14 residues. V trimming: 6 bases; J trimming: 3 bases; junction bases outside the gene matches: 7. The germline V gene encodes CDR1 MNHNS and CDR2 SASEGT. This clonotype was found a few times. Antigen unknown. This receptor was identified in a human donor in good health (CMV status not recorded). Some clones in this sample may be carry-over from other donors' samples. This specimen consisted of CD8+ T cells from cultured PBMCs, obtained from culture after CMV antigen stimulation. This rearrangement joins TRBV6-1 to TRBJ2-7; 8 nucleotides match TRBD1. The CDR3 sequence is CASSPGQEYYEQYF. The DNA for the CDR3 is TGTGCCAGCAGCCCGGGACAGGAGTACTACGAGCAGTACTTC.